This is a list of T cell receptor beta chains from one sample in a study of T cell repertoires in cytomegalovirus infection. What these receptors recognize is not known. TCRdb recomputed calls from the reads with MiXCR, one row per CDR3 protein. The sample lists some 940,000 distinct CDR3 sequences; roughly 30% were seen once. Sample: cultured CD8+ T cells from PBMCs, taken from culture after CMV antigen stimulation. The receptor source for this set is a human donor in good health (CMV status not recorded). Some clones in this sample may be carry-over from other donors' samples. The CDR3 runs from the conserved cysteine through the conserved F or W. The D gene is left open where the match is weak. Part of the rows lack a size; the others show once, few, many or a class for expanded clones.

D	size	J	V	CDR3	DNA
.	few	TRBJ2-1	TRBV19	CASVRGANDEQFF	TGTGCCAGCGTAAGGGGGGCGAACGATGAGCAGTTCTTC
TRBD2	few	TRBJ2-7	TRBV4-2	CASSQKGRGNLYF	TGTGCCAGCAGCCAAAAGGGGAGGGGCAATTTGTACTTC
.	few	TRBJ2-7	TRBV6-1	CASSPEEGIREQYF	TGTGCCAGCAGTCCCGAAGAGGGTATACGGGAGCAGTACTTC
.	.	TRBJ2-7	TRBV6-6	CASSPRAKFSPSYEQYF	TGTGCCAGCAGTCCCAGGGCAAAATTTTCACCCTCCTACGAGCAGTACTTC
TRBD1	.	TRBJ1-5	TRBV20-1	CSAEVYRDRGPYSNQPQHF	TGCAGTGCTGAGGTCTACCGGGACAGGGGTCCTTATAGCAATCAGCCCCAGCATTTT
.	.	TRBJ1-5	TRBV10-3	CVISEGQGNQPQHF	TGTGTCATCAGTGAGGGTCAGGGCAATCAGCCCCAGCATTTT
.	.	TRBJ2-1	TRBV7-2	CASSLLEFGSYNEQFF	TGTGCCAGCAGCTTATTGGAGTTCGGTTCCTACAATGAGCAGTTCTTC
.	few	TRBJ2-7	TRBV7-9	CASSPEGGTPYEQYF	TGTGCCAGCAGCCCCGAGGGGGGGACCCCCTACGAGCAGTACTTC
TRBD2	.	TRBJ2-2	TRBV24-1	CATSDLKLAGTNTGELFF	TGTGCCACCAGTGATTTGAAACTAGCGGGGACGAACACCGGGGAGCTGTTTTTT
.	.	TRBJ2-1	TRBV12-3/TRBV12-4	CANSPAAGNEQFF	TGTGCCAACAGTCCGGCCGCAGGGAATGAGCAGTTCTTC
.	.	TRBJ1-4	TRBV19	CASTFEGPANEKLFF	TGTGCCAGCACGTTTGAGGGCCCGGCTAATGAAAAACTGTTTTTT
.	many	TRBJ2-1	TRBV6-5	CASSYSPRGKYNEQFF	TGTGCCAGCAGTTACAGTCCCAGGGGCAAGTACAATGAGCAGTTCTTC
.	.	TRBJ2-1	TRBV7-8	CASSPRVNNEQFF	TGTGCCAGCAGCCCCCGGGTCAACAATGAGCAGTTCTTC
TRBD1	.	TRBJ2-1	TRBV14	CASSQAHRGRGYNEQFF	TGTGCCAGCAGCCAAGCCCACAGGGGAAGGGGCTACAATGAGCAGTTCTTC
.	many	TRBJ1-4	TRBV7-6	CASSQFPGSNEKLFF	TGTGCCAGCAGCCAGTTCCCGGGATCCAATGAAAAACTGTTTTTT
.	many	TRBJ1-4	TRBV7-9	CASSLGKGLATNEKLFF	TGTGCCAGCAGCTTAGGAAAGGGCCTGGCAACTAATGAAAAACTGTTTTTT
TRBD1	.	TRBJ1-1	TRBV11-2	CASSPSGQPEAFF	TGTGCCAGCAGCCCGTCGGGACAGCCTGAAGCTTTCTTT
TRBD1	many	TRBJ2-1	TRBV7-8	CASRPTPGQVNEQFF	TGTGCCAGCAGACCCACCCCGGGACAGGTCAATGAGCAGTTCTTC
.	.	TRBJ2-1	TRBV19	CASSGRPRDEQFF	TGTGCCAGTAGCGGTAGGCCAAGGGATGAGCAGTTCTTC
TRBD1	few	TRBJ1-1	TRBV7-9	CAVPGQGPPEAFF	TGTGCCGTCCCGGGACAGGGACCGCCTGAAGCTTTCTTT
.	once	TRBJ1-1	TRBV19	CASKGPREKNTEAFF	TGTGCCAGTAAAGGCCCTCGGGAGAAGAACACTGAAGCTTTCTTT
.	.	TRBJ2-7	TRBV5-1	CASSYGTFTTYEQYF	TGCGCCAGCAGCTATGGGACATTTACTACCTACGAGCAGTACTTC
TRBD1	.	TRBJ1-2	TRBV19	CASSTPGQIKLTNYGYTF	TGTGCCAGTAGTACGCCGGGACAGATTAAGCTCACTAACTATGGCTACACCTTC
.	.	TRBJ2-5	TRBV6-1	CVSRWETQYF	TGTGTCAGTAGATGGGAGACCCAGTACTTC
.	.	TRBJ2-1	TRBV9	CASSSSWGRNNEQFF	TGTGCCAGCAGCAGTAGTTGGGGGCGGAACAATGAGCAGTTCTTC
.	many	TRBJ2-2	TRBV7-2	CASSLHAVPANTGELFF	TGTGCCAGCAGCTTACACGCGGTACCAGCGAACACCGGGGAGCTGTTTTTT
.	.	TRBJ2-5	TRBV12-5	CASGFPRDRVFQETQYF	TGTGCTAGTGGTTTCCCCAGAGATCGGGTTTTCCAAGAGACCCAGTACTTC
.	few	TRBJ2-2	TRBV6-6	CASSYGTVNTGELFF	TGTGCCAGCAGTTATGGGACCGTTAACACCGGGGAGCTGTTTTTT
TRBD1	.	TRBJ2-7	TRBV4-2	CASSQTPDRGYEQYF	TGTGCCAGCAGCCAAACCCCGGACAGGGGTTACGAGCAGTACTTC
.	many	TRBJ1-1	TRBV4-1	CASSQGRPAEAFF	TGCGCCAGCAGCCAAGGCCGGCCCGCTGAAGCTTTCTTT
.	.	TRBJ1-1	TRBV6-5	CASLGFVGQSRPEAFF	TGTGCCAGCCTCGGATTCGTAGGGCAATCCCGCCCTGAAGCTTTCTTT
TRBD2	many	TRBJ2-3	TRBV7-6	CASSFQRGSTDTQYF	TGTGCCAGCAGCTTCCAGCGGGGAAGCACAGATACGCAGTATTTT
TRBD2	once	TRBJ2-2	TRBV6-5	CASSYATSGGMGGELFF	TGTGCCAGCAGTTACGCGACTAGCGGGGGGATGGGCGGGGAGCTGTTTTTT
TRBD1	.	TRBJ2-5	TRBV28	CVSSPRTGRQETQYF	TGTGTCAGCAGTCCACGGACAGGGCGTCAAGAGACCCAGTACTTC
TRBD2	.	TRBJ2-1	TRBV13	CASSLGSGGEQFF	TGTGCCAGCAGCTTAGGTAGCGGGGGAGAGCAGTTCTTC
TRBD1	.	TRBJ1-5	TRBV10-3	CAISESGQGVGQPQHF	TGTGCCATCAGTGAGTCCGGACAGGGGGTCGGTCAGCCCCAGCATTTT
.	.	TRBJ1-1	TRBV20-1	CSARDQKGESRGGLTEAFF	TGCAGTGCTAGAGATCAAAAGGGCGAAAGTCGGGGAGGTCTAACTGAAGCTTTCTTT
.	many	TRBJ1-1	TRBV4-1	CASSQGGSEAFF	TGTGCCAGCAGTCAAGGTGGATCTGAAGCTTTCTTT
.	few	TRBJ2-2	TRBV7-9	CASSSQRTPNTGELFF	TGTGCCAGCAGCTCACAGAGGACCCCGAACACCGGGGAGCTGTTTTTT
.	few	TRBJ2-7	TRBV12-3/TRBV12-4	CASSGTMRGQYEQYF	TGTGCCAGCAGTGGGACTATGCGGGGGCAATACGAGCAGTACTTC
.	.	TRBJ1-2	TRBV24-1	CATSSTGSLEGYTF	TGTGCCACCAGCTCAACAGGGAGCCTCGAAGGCTACACCTTC
TRBD2	.	TRBJ2-1	TRBV4-1	CASSQDPSSGGYNEQFF	TGCGCCAGCAGCCAAGATCCATCCAGCGGGGGCTACAATGAGCAGTTCTTC
.	.	TRBJ2-2	TRBV19	CASKGTPNTGELFF	TGTGCCAGTAAGGGGACACCGAACACCGGGGAGCTGTTTTTT
.	.	TRBJ2-1	TRBV6-5	CASSYQWPGNEQFF	TGTGCCAGCAGTTACCAATGGCCAGGGAATGAGCAGTTCTTC
.	.	TRBJ2-7	TRBV12-3/TRBV12-4	CASSTLAGVGEQYF	TGTGCCAGCAGTACCCTGGCAGGGGTCGGCGAGCAGTACTTC
.	few	TRBJ2-2	TRBV4-2	CASSQEERVRELFF	TGTGCCAGCAGCCAAGAGGAAAGGGTTCGGGAGCTGTTTTTT
.	few	TRBJ1-3	TRBV10-3	CAIFRSLPSGNTIYF	TGTGCCATCTTTCGTAGCCTCCCCTCTGGAAACACCATATATTTT
.	.	TRBJ2-5	TRBV7-9	CASSPGFFQETQYF	TGTGCCAGCAGCCCCGGGTTTTTTCAAGAGACCCAGTACTTC
TRBD2	.	TRBJ2-1	TRBV6-6	CASSYSVAGGYNEQFF	TGTGCCAGCAGTTACTCCGTAGCGGGGGGTTACAATGAGCAGTTCTTC
.	few	TRBJ1-1	TRBV7-8	CASSLWQSNTEAFF	TGTGCCAGCAGCCTGTGGCAGTCGAACACTGAAGCTTTCTTT
.	few	TRBJ2-2	TRBV6-1	CASSELPIPNTGELFF	TGTGCCAGCAGTGAATTGCCCATCCCTAACACCGGGGAGCTGTTTTTT
.	few	TRBJ2-7	TRBV12-3/TRBV12-4	CASSSRDLSYEQYF	TGTGCCAGCAGTTCTCGGGACTTGTCCTACGAGCAGTACTTC
TRBD2	.	TRBJ2-3	TRBV12-3/TRBV12-4	CASSLVGTSGGRADTQYF	TGTGCCAGCAGTTTAGTAGGGACTAGCGGGGGACGCGCCGATACGCAGTATTTT
.	few	TRBJ2-3	TRBV15	CATSPGWGLGSTDTQYF	TGTGCCACCAGCCCCGGGTGGGGGTTGGGGAGCACAGATACGCAGTATTTT
TRBD2	.	TRBJ2-1	TRBV7-2	CANSLGISGGAWNEQFF	TGTGCCAACAGCTTGGGAATTAGCGGGGGGGCTTGGAATGAGCAGTTCTTC
.	many	TRBJ1-4	TRBV12-3/TRBV12-4	CASSIHRSNEKLFF	TGTGCCAGCAGTATTCACAGGTCAAATGAAAAACTGTTTTTT
TRBD1	few	TRBJ2-5	TRBV6-1	CASSRQGEETQYF	TGTGCCAGCAGTCGACAGGGGGAAGAGACCCAGTACTTC